This T cell receptor (beta chain) appears in the sequencing data of a study of T cell responses to AZD1222 COVID-19 vaccine. Findings and limits, study-wide: Clonal diversity was possibly underestimated, and white British individuals and females predominated among donors.

Per germline, CDR1 SGDLS and CDR2 YYNGEE. The V and J ends lost 3 bases and 3 bases, in that order; junction bases with no gene match: 7. The CDR3 has 15 residues. Comments on this clone: Its antigen is as yet unknown.

The repertoire was sequenced with immunoSEQ multiplex PCR; TCRdb's copy has only in-frame clones and lacks some. Of 90,000 to 100,000 clones in the sample, around 89% were seen once. The chain combines TRBV9 with TRBJ1-1, with TRBD1 identical over 8 bases. The material sequenced was peripheral blood, taken on day 0 of AZD1222 vaccination. This clonotype originated in an adult in good health. The CDR3 nucleotides read TGTGCCAGCAGCGCCCAGGGGGCCGGTTACACTGAAGCTTTCTTT. It encodes CASSAQGAGYTEAFF.